This T cell receptor beta chain was obtained from a study of beta chain features in type 1 diabetes. The wider study: Cell yields, gender and age were comparable in patients and healthy donors.

Expressed TCRB transcripts were sequenced because the entire RNA isolate underwent reverse transcription. Profiled with immunoSEQ multiplex PCR; TCRdb holds only in-frame clones, not every one. The sample has around 340,000 clones; around 8.5% are singletons. Researchers reported sorting CD4+ naive, central memory, regulatory and stem cell-like memory cells via CD45RO/CCR7/CD25/CD127/CD95/CD27. The study, taken as a whole, reports: Shorter TCRB CDR3s, moderately but significantly so, marked every one of the four CD4+ subsets in Type 1 diabetes patients. VDJ junctions from type 1 diabetes patients carried fewer insertions and larger deletions.

The table lists this clone with many counts. Its antigen is not identified. The sample was central memory CD4+ T cells from blood. This receptor was taken from a man aged 30 to 45 with type 1 diabetes.

In DNA form, the CDR3 reads TGTGCCAGCAGGGGGCCTGGGGCCAACGTCCTGACTTTC. Translating it yields CASRGPGANVLTF. The chain is built from TRBV5-8 and TRBJ2-6, with a weak D call TRBD1 (5 bases). The CDR3 is made up of 13 amino acids. Germline loops: CDR1 SGHTS, CDR2 YDEGEE. V lost 5 bases and J 2 bases, leaving 5 bases between the germline ends.